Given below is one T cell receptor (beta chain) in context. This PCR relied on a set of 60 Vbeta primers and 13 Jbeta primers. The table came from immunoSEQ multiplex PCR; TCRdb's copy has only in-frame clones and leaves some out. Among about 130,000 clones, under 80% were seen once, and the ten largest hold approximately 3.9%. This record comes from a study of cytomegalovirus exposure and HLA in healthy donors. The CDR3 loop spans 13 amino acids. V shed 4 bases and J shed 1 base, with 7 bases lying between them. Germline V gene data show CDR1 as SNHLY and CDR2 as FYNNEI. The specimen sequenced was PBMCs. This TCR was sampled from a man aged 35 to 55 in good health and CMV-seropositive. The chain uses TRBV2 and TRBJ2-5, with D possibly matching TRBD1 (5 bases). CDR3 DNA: TGTGCCAGCAGTGTAGGGGCCCAAGAGACCCAGTACTTC. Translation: CASSVGAQETQYF.